The 4 T cell receptor beta chains listed next were all sequenced from one sample in a study of T cell repertoires in cytomegalovirus infection. Antigen specificity for these receptors is unknown. TCRdb called the reads again in MiXCR, with one record for every CDR3 protein. The sample lists about 920,000 distinct CDR3 sequences, about a third occurring once. This material consisted of cultured CD8+ T cells from PBMCs, taken from culture after CMV antigen stimulation. These receptors were obtained from a human donor in good health (CMV status not recorded). Some clones in this sample may be carry-over from other donors' samples.

The chain carries TRBV7-9 and TRBJ2-3, with D possibly TRBD2 on 6 matching bases. Germline V gene lookup returns CDR1 SEHNR and CDR2 FQNEAQ (reference sequence). Trimming took off 5 bases at V and 0 bases at J, with 12 bases between the two ends. The CDR3 runs to 15 residues. The CDR3 region is CASSPGLISTDTQYF. CDR3 nucleotides: TGTGCCAGCAGCCCCGGACTAATTAGCACAGATACGCAGTATTTT.

CDR3 loop: CASSLAFWPGAMNTEAFF. CDR3 nucleotide sequence: TGTGCCAGCAGCTTGGCTTTCTGGCCAGGGGCCATGAACACTGAAGCTTTCTTT. The chain employs TRBV5-6 and TRBJ1-1; D is possibly TRBD1 (6 bases). CDR3 length: 18 residues. Trimming pared 0 bases from V and 0 bases from J, leaving 18 bases between. The V gene's germline CDR1 is SGHDT and CDR2 YYEEEE.

This clonotype was recorded at least ten times. This chain uses TRBV6-2 or TRBV6-3 with TRBJ2-7; 10 positions match TRBD1. The V segment lost 6 bases and the J segment 8 bases; nucleotides outside the gene matches: 7. The CDR3 is 13 amino acids. Germline-derived CDR1 and CDR2 are MNHEY and SVGEGT. CDR3 sequence: CASSPGQGKKQYV. CDR3 nucleotide sequence: TGTGCCAGCAGCCCGGGACAGGGGAAAAAGCAGTACGTC.

The gene calls are TRBV29-1 and TRBJ2-1, with 13 nucleotides matching TRBD2. Germline V gives CDR1 SQVTM, CDR2 ANQGSEA. CDR3 length: 15 amino acids. V lost 6 bases to trimming and J lost 5 bases; unmatched junction nucleotides: 7. The CDR3 is CSVSTGTSGDNEQFF. DNA of the CDR3: TGCAGCGTATCTACCGGGACTAGCGGGGACAATGAGCAGTTCTTC.